Presented here are 5 T cell receptor beta chains from one specimen sequenced in a study of T-cell reconstitution after alpha-beta-depleted transplantation in children (dated by TCRdb to the mid-2010s). Library preparation employed PCR. The instrument given in TCRdb is Illumina HiSeq 2500. To normalize quantification of the TCRbeta repertoire, the TCR libraries were built with molecular barcoding that relied on unique molecular identifiers. TCRdb itself trimmed the public reads at Q25 with fastp, ran MiXCR and retained productive beta chains. For every CDR3 protein sequence, its rows merge into one entry that carries the most common genes and DNA. The sample table lists some 840,000 distinct CDR3 sequences, roughly 15% of them with a count of one. The leading ten clones occupy approximately 5% of the sample. The treatment or condition tag for this specimen amounts to: allogeneic hematopoietic cell transplantation with graft depleted of TCRalphabeta T cells and CD19 B cells.

The starting material was PBMCs, mostly from graft donor cells, obtained 360 days after TCRalphabeta/CD19-depleted stem cell transplant. These receptors were collected from a male patient between 10 and 17 years old who had a stem cell transplant for acute lymphoblastic leukemia, so the T cells may come from the graft donor.

This clonotype came up a few times. The J gene is TRBJ2-4, the V gene TRBV5-1; 8 nucleotides line up with TRBD1. Germline assignment: CDR1 SGHRS and CDR2 YFSETQ. The CDR3 is 14 amino acids. Trimming at V came to 0 bases and at J to 7 bases, leaving 3 bases not matched to a gene. CDR3: CASSLVGQGNIQYF. DNA for the CDR3: TGCGCCAGCAGCTTGGTTGGACAGGGCAACATTCAGTACTTC.

Comment on this clonotype: A much larger clonotype is one base distant, so this may be a read error. In DNA, the CDR3 is TGTGCCAGCAGCTTTACTAGCGGCTACGAGCAGTACTTC. Protein product: CASSFTSGYEQYF. The chain recombines TRBV5-6 with TRBJ2-7; 8 bases are shared with TRBD2. V gave up 2 bases and J gave up 3 bases; unmatched junction bases: 1. Germline CDR1 reads SGHDT; CDR2 reads YYEEEE. The CDR3 runs 13 residues.

This clonotype was found a few times. V is TRBV5-1 and J is TRBJ2-2; 9 bases line up with TRBD1. There are 17 residues in the CDR3. The germline gives CDR1 SGHRS, CDR2 YFSETQ. With 4 bases clipped from V and 0 bases from J, the junction kept 7 bases outside the gene matches. The CDR3 loop is CASSRTGDLANTGELFF. In DNA form, the CDR3 reads TGCGCCAGCAGCAGGACAGGGGACCTGGCGAACACCGGGGAGCTGTTTTTT.

Details on this clonotype: Germline and junction disagree at one end, which may indicate a read error. The chain uses TRBV2 and TRBJ2-3, with D possibly called TRBD1 or TRBD2 (5 bases each). Germline CDR1 reads SNHLY; CDR2 reads FYNNEI. The CDR3 length is 12 residues. The CDR3 protein is CASSEGLGDLAF. CDR3 nucleotide sequence: TGTGCCAGCAGTGAGGGGTTGGGGGACCTTGCTTTT.

This clonotype was seen only a few times. The chain links TRBV20-1 to TRBJ2-1; 7 bases agree with TRBD1. Trimming took 3 bases from V and 7 from J; bases not matched to a gene: 9. This CDR3 contains 14 residues. The germline CDR1 and CDR2 sequences are DFQATT and SNEGSKA (reference sequence). The CDR3 nucleotides are TGCAGTGCTAGTCGAAGGGGGCGCTTGAATGAGCAGTTCTTC. Translating gives CSASRRGRLNEQFF.